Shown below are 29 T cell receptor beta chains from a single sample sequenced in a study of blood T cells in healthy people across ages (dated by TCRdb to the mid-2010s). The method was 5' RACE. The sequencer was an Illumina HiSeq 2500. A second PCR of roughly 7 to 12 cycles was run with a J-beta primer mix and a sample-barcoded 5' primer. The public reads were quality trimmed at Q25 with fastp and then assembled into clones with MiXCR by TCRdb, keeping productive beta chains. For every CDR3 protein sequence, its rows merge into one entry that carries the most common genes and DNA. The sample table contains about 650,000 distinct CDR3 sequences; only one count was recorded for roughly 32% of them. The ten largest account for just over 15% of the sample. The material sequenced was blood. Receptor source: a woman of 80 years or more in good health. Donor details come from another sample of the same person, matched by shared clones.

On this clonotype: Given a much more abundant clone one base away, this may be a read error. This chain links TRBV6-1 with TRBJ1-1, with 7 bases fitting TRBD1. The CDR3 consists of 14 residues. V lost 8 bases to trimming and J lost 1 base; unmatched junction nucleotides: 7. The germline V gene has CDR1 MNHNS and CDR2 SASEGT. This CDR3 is CASATGTANTEAFF. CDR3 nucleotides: TGTGCCAGCGCTACCGGGACAGCGAACACTGAAGCTTTCTTT.

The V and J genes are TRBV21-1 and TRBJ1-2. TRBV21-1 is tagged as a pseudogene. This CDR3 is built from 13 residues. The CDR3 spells CASSKGRLQGYTF. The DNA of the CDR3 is TGTGCCAGCAGCAAAGGCAGGCTACAGGGCTACACCTTC.

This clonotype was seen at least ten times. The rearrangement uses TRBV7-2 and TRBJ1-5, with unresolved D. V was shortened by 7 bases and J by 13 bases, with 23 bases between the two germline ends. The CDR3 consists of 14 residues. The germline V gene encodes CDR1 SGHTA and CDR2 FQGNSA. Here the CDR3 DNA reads TGTGCCAGCACCTCGCGTGCCGGCGAGCATCTGCAGCATTTT. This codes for CASTSRAGEHLQHF.

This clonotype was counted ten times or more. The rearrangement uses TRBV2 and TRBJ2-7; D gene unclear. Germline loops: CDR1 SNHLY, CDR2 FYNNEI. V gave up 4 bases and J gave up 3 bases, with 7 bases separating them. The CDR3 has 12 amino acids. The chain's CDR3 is CASSVIYYEQYF. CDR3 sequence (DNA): TGTGCCAGCAGTGTAATATACTACGAGCAGTACTTC.

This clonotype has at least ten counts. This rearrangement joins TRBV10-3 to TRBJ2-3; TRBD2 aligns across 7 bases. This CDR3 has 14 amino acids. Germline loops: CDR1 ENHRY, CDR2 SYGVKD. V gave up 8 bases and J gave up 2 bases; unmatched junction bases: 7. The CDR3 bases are TGTGCCATCGGGGAGGGAACACCCACAGATACGCAGTATTTT. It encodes CAIGEGTPTDTQYF.

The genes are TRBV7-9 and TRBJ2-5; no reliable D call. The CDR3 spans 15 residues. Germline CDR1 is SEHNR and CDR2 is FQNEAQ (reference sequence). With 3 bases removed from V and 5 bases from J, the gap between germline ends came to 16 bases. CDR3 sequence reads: CASSFSESLRETQYF. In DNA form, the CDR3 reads TGTGCCAGCAGCTTTTCTGAGTCTTTGAGGGAGACCCAGTACTTC. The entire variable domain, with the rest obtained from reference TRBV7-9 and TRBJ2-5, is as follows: DTGVSQNPRHKITKRGQNVTFRCDPISEHNRLYWYRQTLGQGPEFLTYFQNEAQLEKSRLLSDRFSAERPKGSFSTLEIQRTEQGDSAMYLCASSFSESLRETQYFGPGTRLLVL.

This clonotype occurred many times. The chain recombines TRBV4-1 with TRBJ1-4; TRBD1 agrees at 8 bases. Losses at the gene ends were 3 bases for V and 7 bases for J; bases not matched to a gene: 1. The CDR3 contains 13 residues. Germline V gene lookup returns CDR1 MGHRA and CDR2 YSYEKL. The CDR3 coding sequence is TGCGCCAGCAGCCAGGGACAGGTTGAAAAACTGTTTTTT. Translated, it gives CASSQGQVEKLFF.

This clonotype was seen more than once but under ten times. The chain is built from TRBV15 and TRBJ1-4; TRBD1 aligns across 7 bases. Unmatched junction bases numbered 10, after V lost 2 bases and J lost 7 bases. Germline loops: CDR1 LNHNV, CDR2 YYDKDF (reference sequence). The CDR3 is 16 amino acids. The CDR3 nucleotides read TGTGCCACCAGCAGATATCGACAGGGTAGAGCTGAAAAACTGTTTTTT. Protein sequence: CATSRYRQGRAEKLFF. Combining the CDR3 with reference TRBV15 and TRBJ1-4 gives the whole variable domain DAMVIQNPRYQVTQFGKPVTLSCSQTLNHNVMYWYQQKSSQAPKLLFHYYDKDFNNEADTPDNFQSRRPNTSFCFLDIRSPGLGDTAMYLCATSRYRQGRAEKLFFGSGTQLSVL.

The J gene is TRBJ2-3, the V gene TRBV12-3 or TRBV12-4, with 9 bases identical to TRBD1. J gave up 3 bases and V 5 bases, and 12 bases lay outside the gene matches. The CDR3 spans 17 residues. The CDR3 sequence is CASSQGNTGGLTDTQYF. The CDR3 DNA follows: TGTGCCAGCAGTCAGGGAAATACAGGGGGCCTAACAGATACGCAGTATTTT.

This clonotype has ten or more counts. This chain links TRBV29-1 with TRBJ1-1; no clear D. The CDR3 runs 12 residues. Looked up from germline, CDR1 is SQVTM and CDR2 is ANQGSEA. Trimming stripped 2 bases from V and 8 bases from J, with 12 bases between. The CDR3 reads CSVEPPRPEAFF. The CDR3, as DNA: TGCAGCGTTGAACCCCCCCGGCCAGAAGCTTTCTTT.

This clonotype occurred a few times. The CDR3, as DNA: TGCGCCAGTCGCCGGAACACCATATATTTT. Protein sequence: CASRRNTIYF. V and J are TRBV10-1 and TRBJ1-3; D call uncertain. Germline values: CDR1 WNHNN, CDR2 SYGVQD (reference sequence). The CDR3 is made up of 10 amino acids. Trimming pared 9 bases from V and 7 bases from J, leaving 7 bases between.

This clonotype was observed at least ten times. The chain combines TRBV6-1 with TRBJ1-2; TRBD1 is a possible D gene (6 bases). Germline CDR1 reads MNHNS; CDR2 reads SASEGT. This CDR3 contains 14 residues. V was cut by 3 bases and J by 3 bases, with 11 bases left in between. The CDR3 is CASSEDSYDYGYTF. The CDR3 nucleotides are TGTGCCAGCAGTGAGGACAGTTATGACTATGGCTACACCTTC.

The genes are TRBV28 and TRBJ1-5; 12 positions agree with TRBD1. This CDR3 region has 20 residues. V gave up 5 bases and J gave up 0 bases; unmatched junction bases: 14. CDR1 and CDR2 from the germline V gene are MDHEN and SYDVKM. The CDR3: CASSQAGTGGAGYSNQPQHF. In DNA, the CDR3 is TGTGCCAGCAGTCAGGCCGGGACAGGGGGCGCAGGCTATAGCAATCAGCCCCAGCATTTT.

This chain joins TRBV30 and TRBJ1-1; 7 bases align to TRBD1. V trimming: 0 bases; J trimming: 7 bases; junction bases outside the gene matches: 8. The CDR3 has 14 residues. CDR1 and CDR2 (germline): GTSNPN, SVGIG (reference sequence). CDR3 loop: CAWSVTGAEGEAFF. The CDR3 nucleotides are TGTGCCTGGAGTGTAACAGGGGCGGAGGGTGAAGCTTTCTTT.

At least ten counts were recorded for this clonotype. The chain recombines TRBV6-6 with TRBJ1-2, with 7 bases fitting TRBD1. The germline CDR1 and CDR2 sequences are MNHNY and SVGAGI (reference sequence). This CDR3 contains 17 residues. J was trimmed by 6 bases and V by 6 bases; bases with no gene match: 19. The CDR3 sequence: CASSSGAGGLSNNGYTF. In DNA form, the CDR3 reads TGTGCCAGCAGCTCGGGGGCAGGGGGACTTAGTAATAATGGCTACACCTTC.

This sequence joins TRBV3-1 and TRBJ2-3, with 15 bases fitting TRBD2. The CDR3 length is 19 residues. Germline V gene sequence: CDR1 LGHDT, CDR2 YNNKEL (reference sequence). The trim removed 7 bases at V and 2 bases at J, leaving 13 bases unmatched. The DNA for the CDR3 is TGTGCCAGCACCTCCGGGACAGGGACTAGCGGGGGGCCCACAGATACGCAGTATTTT. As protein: CASTSGTGTSGGPTDTQYF.

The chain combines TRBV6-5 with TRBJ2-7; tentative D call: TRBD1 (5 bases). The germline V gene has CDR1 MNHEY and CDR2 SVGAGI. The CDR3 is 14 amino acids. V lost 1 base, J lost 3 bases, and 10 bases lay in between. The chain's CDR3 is CASSYFRVNYEQYF. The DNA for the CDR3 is TGTGCCAGCAGTTACTTCAGGGTTAACTACGAGCAGTACTTC.

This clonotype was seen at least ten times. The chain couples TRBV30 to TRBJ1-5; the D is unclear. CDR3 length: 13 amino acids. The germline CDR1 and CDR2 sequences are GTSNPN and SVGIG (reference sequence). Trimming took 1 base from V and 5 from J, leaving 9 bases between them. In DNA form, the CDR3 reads TGTGCCTGGAGTGAAGGGATCGATCAGCCCCAGCATTTT. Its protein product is CAWSEGIDQPQHF.

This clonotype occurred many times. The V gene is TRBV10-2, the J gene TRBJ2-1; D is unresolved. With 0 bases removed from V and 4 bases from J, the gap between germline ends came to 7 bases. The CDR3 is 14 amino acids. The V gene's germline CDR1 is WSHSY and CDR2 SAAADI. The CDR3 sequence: CASSESGLYNEQFF. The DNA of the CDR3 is TGCGCCAGCAGTGAGTCGGGCTTATACAATGAGCAGTTCTTC.

The CDR3 nucleotides are TGTGCCAGCAGCCCCCGGACTAGCGGGGGGTCCAATGAGCAGTTCTTC. Translated: CASSPRTSGGSNEQFF. The chain has TRBV7-2 and TRBJ2-1; 14 bases are shared with TRBD2. Germline V gives CDR1 SGHTA, CDR2 FQGNSA. V was pared by 5 bases and J by 6 bases, with 6 bases of the junction left unmatched. CDR3 length: 16 amino acids.

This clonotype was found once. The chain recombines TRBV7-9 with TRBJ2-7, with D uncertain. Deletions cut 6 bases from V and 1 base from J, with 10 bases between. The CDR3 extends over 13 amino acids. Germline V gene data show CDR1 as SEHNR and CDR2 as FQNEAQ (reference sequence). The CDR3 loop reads CASRPDMSYEQYF. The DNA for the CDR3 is TGTGCCAGCAGACCCGACATGTCCTACGAGCAGTACTTC. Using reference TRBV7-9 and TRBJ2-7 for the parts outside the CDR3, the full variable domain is DTGVSQNPRHKITKRGQNVTFRCDPISEHNRLYWYRQTLGQGPEFLTYFQNEAQLEKSRLLSDRFSAERPKGSFSTLEIQRTEQGDSAMYLCASRPDMSYEQYFGPGTRLTVT.

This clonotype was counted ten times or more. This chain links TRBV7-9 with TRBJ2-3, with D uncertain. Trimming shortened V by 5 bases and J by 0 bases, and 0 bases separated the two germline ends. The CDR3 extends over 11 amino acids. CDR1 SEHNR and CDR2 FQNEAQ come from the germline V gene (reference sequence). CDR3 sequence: CASSSTDTQYF. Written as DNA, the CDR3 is TGTGCCAGCAGCAGCACAGATACGCAGTATTTT.

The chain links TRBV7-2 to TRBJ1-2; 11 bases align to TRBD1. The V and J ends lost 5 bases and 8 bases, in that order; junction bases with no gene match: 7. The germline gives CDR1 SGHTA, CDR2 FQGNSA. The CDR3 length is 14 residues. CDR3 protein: CASSQGQGAIGYTF. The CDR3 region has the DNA TGTGCCAGCAGCCAAGGACAGGGGGCGATCGGCTACACCTTC.

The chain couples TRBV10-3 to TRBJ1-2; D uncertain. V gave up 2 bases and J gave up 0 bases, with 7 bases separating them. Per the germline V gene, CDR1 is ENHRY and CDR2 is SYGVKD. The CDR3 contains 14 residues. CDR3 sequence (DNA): TGTGCCATCAGTGAGGTGGGAACTAACTATGGCTACACCTTC. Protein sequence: CAISEVGTNYGYTF.

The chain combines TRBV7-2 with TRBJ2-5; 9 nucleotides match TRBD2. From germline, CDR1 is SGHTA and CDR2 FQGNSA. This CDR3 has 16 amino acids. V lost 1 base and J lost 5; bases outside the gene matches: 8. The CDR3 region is CASSLERGLARETQYF. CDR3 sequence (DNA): TGTGCCAGCAGCTTAGAAAGGGGACTAGCTCGGGAGACCCAGTACTTC.

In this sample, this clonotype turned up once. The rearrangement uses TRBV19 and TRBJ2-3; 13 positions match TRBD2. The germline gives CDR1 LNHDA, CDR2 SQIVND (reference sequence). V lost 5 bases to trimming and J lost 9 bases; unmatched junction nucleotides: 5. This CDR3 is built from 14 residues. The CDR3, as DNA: TGTGCCAGTAGTCCCGGACTAGCGGGGGTAACGCAGTATTTT. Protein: CASSPGLAGVTQYF.

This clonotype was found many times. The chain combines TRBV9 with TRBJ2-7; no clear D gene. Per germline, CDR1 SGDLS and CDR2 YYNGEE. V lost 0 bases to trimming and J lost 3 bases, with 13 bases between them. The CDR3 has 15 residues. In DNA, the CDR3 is TGTGCCAGCAGCGTAGCCTTAGGGCTAAACTACGAGCAGTACTTC. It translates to CASSVALGLNYEQYF.

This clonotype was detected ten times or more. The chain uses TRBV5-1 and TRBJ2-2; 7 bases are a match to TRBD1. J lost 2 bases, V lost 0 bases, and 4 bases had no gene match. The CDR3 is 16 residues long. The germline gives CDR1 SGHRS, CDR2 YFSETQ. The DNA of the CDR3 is TGCGCCAGCAGCTTGGTCCCAGGGGGAAACACCGGGGAGCTGTTTTTT. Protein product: CASSLVPGGNTGELFF.

CDR3 region: CASSLTGGGDGYTF. Here the CDR3 DNA reads TGTGCCAGCAGCTTAACAGGGGGAGGAGATGGCTACACCTTC. The chain combines TRBV7-2 with TRBJ1-2; 8 bases map to TRBD1. The CDR3 is made up of 14 amino acids. V gave up 2 bases and J gave up 6 bases; unmatched junction bases: 5. Germline assignment: CDR1 SGHTA and CDR2 FQGNSA.